The 22 T cell receptor beta chains in this list originate from one sample, sequenced in a study of blood T cell repertoires in COVID-19. Data came from immunoSEQ multiplex PCR; TCRdb stores just in-frame clones and leaves some out. Of under 85,000 clones in the sample, roughly 83% were seen once. The specimen sequenced was peripheral blood. The receptors were sampled from a man aged 30-40 years with COVID-19, enrolled during active disease.

The CDR3 here is CASSLFRGVEEKLFF. In DNA, the CDR3 is TGTGCCAGCAGTTTATTTCGGGGGGTGGAGGAAAAACTGTTTTTT. The chain carries TRBV28 and TRBJ1-4; D perhaps matches TRBD1 (5 bases). The CDR3 is 15 amino acids. CDR1 MDHEN and CDR2 SYDVKM come from the germline V gene. V lost 1 base and J 8 bases, leaving 14 bases between the germline ends.

This sequence joins TRBV18 and TRBJ2-7; 8 positions match TRBD1. Germline loops: CDR1 KGHSH, CDR2 LQKENI. The CDR3 is made up of 15 amino acids. Trimming cost V 1 base and J 2 bases; bases outside gene matches: 4. DNA of the CDR3: TGTGCCAGCTCACCACAGCCGGGACAGGCCTACGAGCAGTACTTC. It is translated as CASSPQPGQAYEQYF.

The chain is built from TRBV10-3 and TRBJ1-2, with 9 bases fitting TRBD1. The CDR3 loop spans 15 amino acids. The germline CDR1 and CDR2 sequences are ENHRY and SYGVKD. Trimming removed 6 bases from V and 3 bases from J; junction bases left unmatched: 8. The CDR3, as DNA: TGTGCCATCAGAAAACAGGGGGCTCTGGACTATGGCTACACCTTC. Protein: CAIRKQGALDYGYTF.

The chain is built from TRBV19 and TRBJ1-2; TRBD1 aligns across 9 bases. The J segment lost 5 bases and the V segment lost 6 bases, leaving 1 base of the junction unmatched. The germline CDR1 and CDR2 sequences are LNHDA and SQIVND (reference sequence). The CDR3 runs to 12 residues. In nucleotides, the CDR3 is TGTGCCAGTAGCGGACAGGGGTATGGCTACACCTTC. It yields the protein CASSGQGYGYTF.

This chain uses TRBV6-5 with TRBJ2-3; D perhaps matches TRBD2 (5 bases). Per germline, CDR1 MNHEY and CDR2 SVGAGI. V was shortened by 11 bases and J by 0 bases, with 12 bases between the two germline ends. The CDR3 loop spans 13 amino acids. The CDR3 is CASCRDSTDTQYF. In DNA, the CDR3 is TGTGCCTCTTGCCGGGATAGCACAGATACGCAGTATTTT.

The CDR3 here is CASSLTQGNTEAFF. The CDR3 DNA sequence: TGTGCCAGCAGTCTCACACAGGGGAACACTGAAGCTTTCTTT. J is TRBJ1-1 and V is TRBV28, with D perhaps TRBD1 (6 bases). Germline V gene data show CDR1 as MDHEN and CDR2 as SYDVKM. CDR3 length equals 14 residues. Trimming left V 5 bases short and J 1 base short, with 11 bases between. The full variable domain, in which reference TRBV28 and TRBJ1-1 provide the parts outside the CDR3, is DVKVTQSSRYLVKRTGEKVFLECVQDMDHENMFWYRQDPGLGLRLIYFSYDVKMKEKGDIPEGYSVSREKKERFSLILESASTNQTSMYLCASSLTQGNTEAFFGQGTRLTVV.

The chain links TRBV19 to TRBJ1-4; weak D call: TRBD1 (6 bases). The CDR3 sequence is 14 residues long. CDR1 is LNHDA, CDR2 SQIVND, per germline (reference sequence). V was shortened by 5 bases and J by 5 bases, with 12 bases between the two germline ends. The CDR3 DNA reads as TGTGCCAGTAGTCCCATTGACAGGAATGAAAAACTGTTTTTT. It codes for CASSPIDRNEKLFF.

The rearrangement joins TRBV28 to TRBJ1-6, with a tentative D call TRBD1 (6 bases). Germline V lookup: CDR1 MDHEN, CDR2 SYDVKM. V was trimmed by 6 bases and J by 13 bases, leaving 16 bases between them. The CDR3 contains 13 residues. The CDR3 bases are TGTGCCAGCAGCCCCGGGGGGGCGATTCCCCTCCACTTT. It codes for CASSPGGAIPLHF.

The rearrangement joins TRBV9 to TRBJ2-1, with 11 bases fitting TRBD2. J was trimmed by 7 bases and V by 4 bases; bases with no gene match: 10. Germline V gene lookup returns CDR1 SGDLS and CDR2 YYNGEE. The length of the CDR3 is 16 residues. The CDR3 spells CASSPIPSGRLNEQFF. The CDR3 bases are TGTGCCAGCAGCCCCATCCCTAGCGGGAGGCTGAATGAGCAGTTCTTC.

This chain links TRBV6-6 with TRBJ2-2, with 7 bases lining up with TRBD2. V lost 7 bases to trimming and J lost 4 bases; unmatched junction nucleotides: 3. Per the germline V gene, CDR1 is MNHNY and CDR2 is SVGAGI (reference sequence). This CDR3 region has 13 residues. In nucleotides, the CDR3 is TGTGCCAGCAACCCTAGCGGCACCGGGGAGCTGTTTTTT. It yields the protein CASNPSGTGELFF.

The chain uses TRBV4-2 and TRBJ2-5; TRBD2 matches at 7 bases. V lost 6 bases, J lost 5 bases, and 12 bases stayed unmatched. The CDR3 contains 15 residues. In germline, CDR1 is LGHNA, CDR2 YNFKEQ. The CDR3 is CASSQSSGMQETQYF. CDR3 nucleotides: TGTGCCAGCAGTCAATCAAGCGGGATGCAGGAGACCCAGTACTTC.

This chain uses TRBV11-2 with TRBJ2-7, with a possible D match to TRBD2 (6 bases). Trimming shortened V by 4 bases and J by 6 bases, and 16 bases separated the two germline ends. Germline V gene lookup returns CDR1 SGHAT and CDR2 FQNNGV. This CDR3 has 14 amino acids. CDR3 sequence reads: CASSSHPVGGEQYF. CDR3 sequence (DNA): TGTGCCAGCAGCTCCCACCCGGTGGGAGGCGAGCAGTACTTC.

This rearrangement joins TRBV23-1 to TRBJ1-5, with 10 bases fitting TRBD1. TRBV23-1 is identified as an open reading frame with a role that is uncertain. Unmatched junction bases numbered 7, after V lost 4 bases and J lost 7 bases. The CDR3 runs to 15 residues. DNA for the CDR3: TGCGCCAGCAGTCTGGGACAGGGGCGATTGCAGCCCCAGCATTTT. It encodes CASSLGQGRLQPQHF.

The chain joins TRBV10-3 to TRBJ2-7; 11 bases match TRBD1. CDR1 ENHRY and CDR2 SYGVKD come from the germline V gene. V was clipped by 2 bases and J by 6 bases; unmatched bases: 3. There are 14 residues in the CDR3. CDR3 sequence reads: CAISERTGGSEQYF. The DNA for the CDR3 is TGTGCCATCAGTGAGCGGACAGGGGGCTCCGAGCAGTACTTC.

V gene TRBV25-1 combines with J gene TRBJ2-1; weak D call: TRBD2 (5 bases). The CDR3 has 14 residues. V was shortened by 4 bases and J by 5 bases, with 12 bases between the two germline ends. Per the germline V gene, CDR1 is MGHDK and CDR2 is SYGVNS. CDR3 residues: CASSGGSRNNEQFF. The CDR3 DNA reads as TGTGCCAGCAGTGGTGGGAGCAGAAACAATGAGCAGTTCTTC. Full variable domain (missing parts from reference TRBV25-1 and TRBJ2-1): EADIYQTPRYLVIGTGKKITLECSQTMGHDKMYWYQQDPGMELHLIHYSYGVNSTEKGDLSSESTVSRIRTEHFPLTLESARPSHTSQYLCASSGGSRNNEQFFGPGTRLTVL.

The rearrangement links TRBV28 to TRBJ2-1; D gene ambiguous. Germline V gives CDR1 MDHEN, CDR2 SYDVKM. V was cut by 3 bases and J by 12 bases, with 18 bases left in between. The CDR3 is made up of 14 amino acids. This chain's CDR3 is CASSFQRPSSGQFF. CDR3 DNA sequence: TGTGCCAGCAGTTTCCAAAGACCCTCTAGTGGGCAGTTCTTC.

This chain's CDR3 is CAWSARGTTTATQYF. The CDR3 DNA sequence: TGTGCCTGGAGTGCCCGGGGGACTACAACGGCGACCCAGTACTTC. The V and J genes are TRBV30 and TRBJ2-5; 7 nucleotides line up with TRBD2. The length of the CDR3 is 15 residues. Germline CDR1 GTSNPN, CDR2 SVGIG (reference sequence). The ends lost 1 base at V and 7 bases at J; junction bases unmatched: 12.

V and J are TRBV7-9 and TRBJ1-1; TRBD1 might be the D (5 bases). Trimming pared 6 bases from V and 2 bases from J, leaving 10 bases between. CDR1 and CDR2 from the germline V gene are SEHNR and FQNEAQ (reference sequence). The CDR3 runs to 13 residues. DNA of the CDR3: TGTGCCAGCAGTCCCGGGACTAACACTGAAGCTTTCTTT. This codes for CASSPGTNTEAFF. Together with reference TRBV7-9 and TRBJ1-1, the CDR3 gives the full variable domain: DTGVSQNPRHKITKRGQNVTFRCDPISEHNRLYWYRQTLGQGPEFLTYFQNEAQLEKSRLLSDRFSAERPKGSFSTLEIQRTEQGDSAMYLCASSPGTNTEAFFGQGTRLTVV.

This chain links TRBV15 with TRBJ2-7; possible D gene TRBD1, 5 bases. This CDR3 is built from 17 residues. Germline values: CDR1 LNHNV, CDR2 YYDKDF (reference sequence). V lost 0 bases to trimming and J lost 2 bases, with 17 bases between them. CDR3 coding DNA: TGTGCCACCAGCAGAGATGGGGTTGGGTCAGGGACCTACGAGCAGTACTTC. Translating gives CATSRDGVGSGTYEQYF.

The rearrangement joins TRBV20-1 to TRBJ2-7; TRBD1 aligns across 9 bases. The germline CDR1 and CDR2 sequences are DFQATT and SNEGSKA (reference sequence). V lost 3 bases to trimming and J lost 3 bases; unmatched junction nucleotides: 6. The length of the CDR3 is 14 residues. The CDR3 loop is CSASSWTGDYEQYF. In nucleotides, the CDR3 is TGCAGTGCTAGTTCATGGACAGGGGACTACGAGCAGTACTTC.

This clone was picked up a small number of times. The chain is built from TRBV6-1 and TRBJ1-1; 10 positions match TRBD1. The CDR3 has 16 amino acids. Losses at the gene ends were 3 bases for V and 3 bases for J; bases not matched to a gene: 7. Germline values: CDR1 MNHNS, CDR2 SASEGT. The DNA of the CDR3 is TGTGCCAGCAGTGATTGGGGGGGGACAGGGGACACTGAAGCTTTCTTT. It translates to CASSDWGGTGDTEAFF.

The genes are TRBV2 and TRBJ1-1; D gene uncertain. Per the germline V gene, CDR1 is SNHLY and CDR2 is FYNNEI. Deletions cut 3 bases from V and 7 bases from J, with 9 bases between. This CDR3 spans 12 amino acids. In DNA form, the CDR3 reads TGTGCCAGCAGTGATTGGGCAGTTGAAGCTTTCTTT. It yields the protein CASSDWAVEAFF.